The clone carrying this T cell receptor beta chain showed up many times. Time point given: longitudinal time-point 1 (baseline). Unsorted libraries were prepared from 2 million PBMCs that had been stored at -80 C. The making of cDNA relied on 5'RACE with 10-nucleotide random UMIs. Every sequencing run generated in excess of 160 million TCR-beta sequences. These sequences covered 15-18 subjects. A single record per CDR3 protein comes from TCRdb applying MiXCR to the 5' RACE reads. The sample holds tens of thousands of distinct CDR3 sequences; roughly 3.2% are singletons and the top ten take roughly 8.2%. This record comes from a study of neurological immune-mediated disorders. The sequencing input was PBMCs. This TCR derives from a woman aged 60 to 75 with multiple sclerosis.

CDR3 bases: TGCGCCAGCAGCGCAGCCGGGACAGACCACGAGCAGTACTTC. As protein: CASSAAGTDHEQYF. This chain links TRBV5-1 with TRBJ2-7; 7 nucleotides match TRBD1. The germline CDR1 and CDR2 sequences are SGHRS and YFSETQ. The CDR3 contains 14 residues. Trimming at V came to 4 bases and at J to 5 bases, leaving 9 bases not matched to a gene.